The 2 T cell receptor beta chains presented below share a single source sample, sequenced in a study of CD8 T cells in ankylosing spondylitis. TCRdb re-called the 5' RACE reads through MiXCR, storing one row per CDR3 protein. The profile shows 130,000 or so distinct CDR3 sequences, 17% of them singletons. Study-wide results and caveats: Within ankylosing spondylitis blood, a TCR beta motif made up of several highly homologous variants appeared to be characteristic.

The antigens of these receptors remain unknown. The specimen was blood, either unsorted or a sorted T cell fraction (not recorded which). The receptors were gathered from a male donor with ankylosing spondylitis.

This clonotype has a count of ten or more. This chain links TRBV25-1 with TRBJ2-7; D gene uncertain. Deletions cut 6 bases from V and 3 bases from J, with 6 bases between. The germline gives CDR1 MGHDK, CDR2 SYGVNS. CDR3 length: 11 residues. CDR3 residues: CASRFLYEQYF. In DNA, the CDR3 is TGTGCCAGCAGGTTTCTCTACGAGCAGTACTTC.

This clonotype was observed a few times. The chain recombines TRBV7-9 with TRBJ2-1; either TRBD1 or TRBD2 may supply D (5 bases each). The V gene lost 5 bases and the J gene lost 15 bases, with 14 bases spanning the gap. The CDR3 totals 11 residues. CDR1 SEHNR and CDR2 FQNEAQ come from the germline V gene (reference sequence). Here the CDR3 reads CASSLGPGMFF. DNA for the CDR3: TGTGCCAGCAGCCTGGGACCGGGGATGTTCTTC.